Listed here is a single T cell receptor beta chain. The data originate from a study of blood T cell repertoires in COVID-19. Authors' methods: Reference gene primer amplification yielded estimated nucleated cell counts. Clones were read by immunoSEQ multiplex PCR, and TCRdb kept only the in-frame ones, dropping some. V and J calls plus clone size are reproduced from that table; the DNA served to infer D and trimming. Of about 200,000 clones in the sample, 75% to 90% were seen once. V lost 4 bases to trimming and J lost 3 bases, with 15 bases between them. There are 15 residues in the CDR3. Per germline, CDR1 MNHEY and CDR2 SVGAGI. This study enrolled people aged about 18 to 100 from roughly 24 US geographic areas.

The sequenced sample was PBMCs or T cells enriched from blood (not recorded which). The chain links TRBV6-5 to TRBJ2-5, with D perhaps TRBD1 (5 bases). The sequence came from a man aged 40-49 years who had recovered from COVID-19. The CDR3 here is CASSLAGNSEETQYF. The CDR3 bases are TGTGCCAGCAGTTTAGCAGGGAATAGTGAAGAGACCCAGTACTTC.